Described below is a single T cell receptor (beta chain) sequence and its context. In the original processing: Reference gene primer amplification gave nucleated cell count estimates. Profiling relied on immunoSEQ multiplex PCR, and the TCRdb table lists in-frame clones only, not all of them. The D gene and trimming were derived from the DNA, and the V and J assignments and clone size from that table. The table shows under 300,000 clones, with roughly four fifths occurring only once. This specimen belongs to a study of blood T cell repertoires in COVID-19. CDR3 size: 14 residues. CDR1 and CDR2 from the germline V gene are LGHDT and YNNKEL (reference sequence). Between the trimmed V and J ends, which lost 2 bases and 5 bases, there was a span of 13 bases.

This chain uses TRBV3-1 (or the pseudogene TRBV3-2) with TRBJ2-7, with TRBD1 as a possible D gene (6 bases). The sequenced sample consisted of peripheral blood. The sequence was obtained from a woman aged 60 to 75 with active or convalescent COVID-19. The CDR3 protein is CASSQKNRVNEQYF. CDR3 bases: TGTGCCAGCAGCCAAAAAAACAGGGTGAACGAGCAGTACTTC.